This T cell receptor (beta chain) emerged from a study of PD-L1 blockade in urothelial cancer. About the research overall: Blood analysis occurred 3 weeks (second dose) and 6 weeks after treatment start. Each blood sample yielded a median of roughly 140,000 T cells. General study findings and limits: Survival was better when pretreatment blood TCR clonality fell below the median.

A remark on this clone: What it recognizes is unknown. Other DNA sequences within the sample encode an identical CDR3.

Patients' urothelial carcinoma was locally advanced or metastatic. Clones were sequenced by immunoSEQ multiplex PCR, and TCRdb holds only the in-frame ones, with some missing. The sample includes about 50,000 clones, about 85% of them seen just once. Germline-derived CDR1 and CDR2 are SGHNT and YENEEA. CDR3 length equals 13 residues. Trimming left V 2 bases short and J 1 base short, with 5 bases between. The specimen was PBMCs, collected around atezolizumab (anti-PD-L1) treatment. The V gene is TRBV11-3, the J gene TRBJ1-1; D unresolved. This clonotype was obtained from a man aged 60 to 69 with urothelial cancer. Here the CDR3 DNA reads TGTGCCAGCAGCTTAACTAGGAACACTGAAGCTTTCTTT. This sequence encodes CASSLTRNTEAFF.